The source of this T cell receptor (beta chain) is a study of cytomegalovirus exposure and HLA in healthy donors. The CDR3 runs to 14 residues. Trimming removed 7 bases at V and 6 bases at J, with 20 bases between. CDR1 and CDR2 (germline): GTSNPN, SVGIG (reference sequence). All the people who gave samples were healthy bone marrow donors. Amplification used 60 Vbeta primers and 13 Jbeta primers. The data were produced by immunoSEQ multiplex PCR, yet TCRdb's version contains in-frame clones alone and is incomplete. The sample lists some 160,000 clones; roughly 82% were seen once. This clone was observed a handful of times.

Specimen: PBMCs. This sequence was found in a woman aged 30 to 39 in good health and CMV-seronegative. This chain uses TRBV30 with TRBJ2-3, with a possible D match to TRBD2 (5 bases). The CDR3 is CAFLLGRGLDTQYF. The CDR3 bases are TGTGCCTTCCTCCTTGGCAGAGGGCTGGATACGCAGTATTTT.